This T cell receptor beta chain stems from a study of PD-1 blockade in classical Hodgkin lymphoma (dated by TCRdb to the early 2020s). Broadly, across the study: Nivolumab dosing was 3 mg/kg intravenously every 2 weeks, continuing until either disease progression or unacceptable toxicity. To define a peripheral blood immune signature of response to PD-1 blockade in classical Hodgkin lymphoma, the study combined TCR beta sequencing with CyTOF.

About this clone: No antigen is known for it. Per-base quality was not reported, and no clone a single base away is much larger than it.

V lost 6 bases and J lost 3 bases; the stretch between them is 13 bases long. The CDR3 starts with the cysteine, ends with the phenylalanine, and has 14 residues. The only DNA kept is the CDR3, 42 bases in frame from the first base. According to the germline V gene, CDR1 reads SGHTA and CDR2 reads FQGNSA. Overall study results and their limits: Baseline diversity similar to that of newly diagnosed patients was observed in trial patients achieving complete response, whereas significantly lower diversity was observed in partial responders and progressors. Newly diagnosed patients were reported to have lower baseline TCR diversity than healthy donors, and relapsed/refractory patients were reported to have lower baseline TCR diversity still. Diversity was lower in patients who began nivolumab less than 1 year after ASCT, so these patients were left out of later analyses to avoid confounding by immune reconstitution. The study was restricted to a single clinical trial cohort, and the causes of repertoire differences, possibly disease activity or prior therapy, were left undefined. By C4D1, a significant rise was seen in CD4+ TCR diversity but not in CD8+ TCR diversity (p=0.0027 vs p=0.16), and the rise was most apparent among complete responders (p=0.02).

The intended sense of this specimen's time point label: cycle 4 day 1 (C4D1), after less than 7 weeks of nivolumab. Every trial patient had relapsed after autologous stem cell transplantation, and cohorts A, B and C differed in prior brentuximab vedotin exposure. A total of fewer than 65 patients with relapsed/refractory classical Hodgkin lymphoma made up the trial cohort, and each patient's best overall response was complete response, partial response or progressive disease. Trial patients were treated with single-agent nivolumab in the multi-cohort phase II CheckMate 205 trial. An independent review committee assessed best overall response by applying the 2007 International Working Group response criteria. Trial PBMCs were obtained immediately prior to nivolumab initiation (C1D1) and on therapy at cycle 2 day 1 and cycle 4 day 1. Peripheral blood was collected in 8 mL Vacutainer Cell Preparation Tubes, from which PBMCs were isolated by centrifugation and then cryopreserved.

Genomic DNA was extracted with the Qiagen DNeasy kit from unsorted PBMCs and from negatively selected CD4+ and CD8+ fractions. TCR beta CDR3 regions were subjected to amplification by immunoSEQ multiplex PCR with primers that anneal to V and J segments. A synthetic immune receptor repertoire was used to minimize amplification bias, and any residual bias was removed computationally once sequencing was done. In the source study's methods: Repertoire diversity was quantified as the Shannon entropy index using custom Python scripts. Unsorted, CD4+ and CD8+ repertoires were analyzed separately, except for combined analyses in which CD4+ and CD8+ sequences were merged in silico. Clonal expansion was defined as a frequency increase of at least 2-fold after treatment compared with C1D1, and clones undetected at baseline were assigned a pseudocount of 0.5. Clones with 0 or 1 copy at C1D1 were classified as singleton clones, and clones with 2 or more copies were classified as non-singleton clones. By matching protein sequences in sorted samples from the same patient, clones expanded in unsorted samples were annotated as CD4+, CD8+ or unknown. Wilcoxon tests on paired samples were used to test changes in diversity from C1D1 to C4D1. Entries here come from immuneACCESS through TCRdb and include only in-frame sequences with V and J called. Some clones fail to appear in such tables; in the studies checked, an unresolved V gene covers under half of the shortfall, and the cause of the remainder is unknown. That table supplies the V and J calls and clone size; D and trimming were determined from the DNA. Present in this sample are about 90,000 clones, 90% of which were seen just once. The top ten hold approximately 3% of the sample.

The V and J segments used are TRBV7-2 and TRBJ2-3; no D gene is confidently identified. The sequence was collected from a human donor with classical Hodgkin lymphoma. Here the sequenced sample was peripheral blood mononuclear cells (PBMCs), taken before the fourth cycle of nivolumab. The DNA sequence is given as TGTGCCAGCAGTATCGCTCGACTTACAGATACGCAGTATTTT. Translated, this is CASSIARLTDTQYF. Here the CDR3 is joined to the reference TRBV7-2 and TRBJ2-3 genes, and the full variable domain is: GAGVSQSPSNKVTEKGKDVELRCDPISGHTALYWYRQSLGQGLEFLIYFQGNSAPDKSGLPSDRFSAERTGGSVSTLTIQRTQQEDSAVYLCASSIARLTDTQYFGPGTRLTVL.